This is a list of T cell receptor beta chains from one sample in a study of CD8 T cells in ankylosing spondylitis. TCRdb reprocessed the 5' RACE reads with MiXCR, giving one entry per CDR3 protein. This sample carries more than 300,000 distinct CDR3 sequences, under 8.5% of them seen once, and the ten largest clones take approximately 15%. Sequenced: blood, either unsorted or a sorted T cell fraction (not recorded which). The receptors derive from a male donor with ankylosing spondylitis. Each CDR3 is given with its conserved first and last residue. A D gene is named only where the DNA matches it firmly. Size values are once, few and many counts, or a class for expanded clones, and some rows have none.

j_gene	d_gene	abundance	v_gene	CDR3aa	CDR3nt
TRBJ2-7	TRBD2	-	TRBV20-1	CSACTSGGTYEQYF	TGCAGTGCTTGCACTAGCGGGGGTACCTACGAGCAGTACTTC
TRBJ2-3	TRBD1	-	TRBV28	CASTSPGTGPRKDTQYF	TGTGCCAGCACCTCACCTGGGACAGGGCCACGGAAAGATACGCAGTATTTT
TRBJ2-2	TRBD2	many	TRBV5-4	CASSLVRGLAGRWGSTGELFF	TGTGCCAGCAGCTTGGTCCGAGGCCTAGCGGGACGATGGGGGAGTACCGGGGAGCTGTTTTTT
TRBJ2-7	-	few	TRBV6-1	CASSPNHFRWEQYF	TGTGCCAGCAGCCCAAATCATTTTAGGTGGGAGCAGTACTTC
TRBJ2-1	-	few	TRBV30	CAWSVDPAGRKNEQFF	TGTGCCTGGAGTGTAGATCCGGCCGGCAGGAAAAATGAGCAGTTCTTC
TRBJ2-2	-	many	TRBV29-1	CSVGDTENTGELFF	TGCAGCGTTGGTGACACAGAGAACACCGGGGAGCTGTTTTTT
TRBJ2-3	-	-	TRBV5-1	CASSTGRVVVTDTQYF	TGCGCCAGCAGCACGGGTCGGGTTGTAGTTACAGATACGCAGTATTTT
TRBJ2-3	TRBD1	-	TRBV20-1	CSARPIRPGTESTDTQYF	TGCAGTGCTAGACCCATCCGACCCGGGACAGAAAGCACAGATACGCAGTATTTT
TRBJ2-2	TRBD1	few	TRBV4-3	CASSQVPGGDSGELFF	TGCGCCAGCAGCCAAGTCCCAGGGGGCGATTCCGGGGAGCTGTTTTTT
TRBJ1-2	-	few	TRBV6-5	CASSYSTGGGYGYTF	TGTGCCAGCAGTTACTCGACGGGGGGTGGCTATGGCTACACCTTC
TRBJ2-5	TRBD1	-	TRBV5-1	CASSLEGQSQETQYF	TGCGCCAGCAGCTTGGAGGGACAGTCCCAAGAGACCCAGTACTTC
TRBJ2-7	-	-	TRBV5-1	CASSLVATGSYEQYF	TGCGCCAGCAGCTTGGTGGCGACCGGATCCTACGAGCAGTACTTC
TRBJ2-1	-	many	TRBV5-1	CASSLEPGRHYNEQFF	TGCGCCAGCAGCCTGGAACCAGGACGGCATTACAATGAGCAGTTCTTC
TRBJ1-1	-	few	TRBV29-1	CSELRTPDTEAFF	TGCAGCGAGCTAAGGACACCGGACACTGAAGCTTTCTTT
TRBJ2-1	TRBD2	few	TRBV5-1	CASSLGAGGYGNEQFF	TGCGCCAGCAGCTTGGGAGCGGGAGGGTACGGGAATGAGCAGTTCTTC
TRBJ1-1	-	-	TRBV5-1	CASSLVGGAAEAFF	TGCGCCAGCAGCTTGGTTGGGGGGGCGGCTGAAGCTTTCTTT
TRBJ1-5	-	few	TRBV27	CASSLVGRGRNQPQHF	TGTGCCAGCAGTTTAGTAGGCCGGGGCCGCAATCAGCCCCAGCATTTT
TRBJ2-5	-	many	TRBV5-1	CASSLARETQYF	TGCGCCAGCAGCTTGGCCCGGGAGACCCAGTACTTC
TRBJ2-7	-	-	TRBV5-1	CASSLPGVEQYF	TGCGCCAGCAGCTTGCCAGGGGTTGAGCAGTACTTC
TRBJ1-5	-	-	TRBV5-5	CASREGIRNQPQHF	TGTGCCAGCAGGGAGGGAATTAGAAATCAGCCCCAGCATTTT
TRBJ2-3	TRBD2	few	TRBV7-2	CASSYTSGSADTQYF	TGTGCCAGCAGCTACACTAGCGGGAGCGCAGATACGCAGTATTTT
TRBJ2-5	-	many	TRBV29-1	CSVRSGTETQYF	TGCAGCGTTCGTAGCGGAACAGAGACCCAGTACTTC
TRBJ2-5	TRBD1	-	TRBV6-1	CASEGAAETQYF	TGTGCCAGCGAGGGGGCGGCCGAGACCCAGTACTTC
TRBJ2-1	-	many	TRBV28	CASSFSREQFF	TGTGCCAGCAGTTTTTCGCGTGAGCAGTTCTTC
TRBJ2-3	TRBD2	-	TRBV20-1	CSATLAGGPLRTDTQYF	TGCAGTGCTACCCTAGCGGGAGGGCCACTTCGCACAGATACGCAGTATTTT
TRBJ2-1	TRBD2	few	TRBV28	CASSSRPTSGRASEQFF	TGTGCCAGCAGTTCAAGACCGACTAGCGGGAGGGCAAGTGAGCAGTTCTTC
TRBJ1-5	-	many	TRBV28	CASSLRADYNQPQHF	TGTGCCAGCAGTTTACGGGCCGACTACAATCAGCCCCAGCATTTT
TRBJ1-5	TRBD1	many	TRBV29-1	CSAGTESQPQHF	TGCAGCGCCGGGACAGAGTCTCAGCCCCAGCATTTT
TRBJ1-1	-	-	TRBV5-6	CASSLVGTTEAFF	TGTGCCAGCAGCTTGGTAGGAACCACTGAAGCTTTCTTT
TRBJ1-1	-	many	TRBV29-1	CSVGSRATEAFF	TGCAGCGTTGGTTCCAGGGCGACTGAAGCTTTCTTT
TRBJ1-6	TRBD1	-	TRBV5-1	CASSLQGAGSPLHF	TGCGCCAGCAGCTTGCAGGGGGCCGGTTCACCCCTCCACTTT
TRBJ1-6	-	few	TRBV20-1	CSAKGRGNSPLHF	TGCAGTGCTAAAGGACGTGGCAATTCACCCCTCCACTTT
TRBJ2-7	-	few	TRBV27	CASRGQRDEQYF	TGTGCCAGCAGGGGGCAGAGGGACGAGCAGTACTTC
TRBJ1-3	-	few	TRBV7-2	CASSSRVSGNTIYF	TGTGCCAGCAGCTCCAGGGTTTCTGGAAACACCATATATTTT
TRBJ2-1	-	many	TRBV7-3	CASSFGAYNEQFF	TGTGCCAGCAGCTTTGGCGCTTACAATGAGCAGTTCTTC
TRBJ1-3	-	-	TRBV28	CASMENNSGNTIYF	TGTGCCAGCATGGAGAATAACTCTGGAAACACCATATATTTT
TRBJ1-1	-	-	TRBV27	CASILSPLGVTEAFF	TGTGCCAGCATCCTGTCCCCTCTTGGTGTCACTGAAGCTTTCTTT
TRBJ2-3	TRBD2	many	TRBV7-9	CASTGIAGATDTQYF	TGTGCCAGCACTGGGATAGCGGGAGCTACAGATACGCAGTATTTT
TRBJ2-3	TRBD1	-	TRBV12-3/TRBV12-4	CASSREWTGAFVGQYF	TGTGCCAGCAGCCGAGAATGGACAGGGGCCTTTGTTGGGCAGTATTTT
TRBJ2-2	-	few	TRBV6-2/TRBV6-3	CASRSPLTGFVVTGELFF	TGTGCCAGCAGAAGCCCTCTGACAGGTTTTGTGGTCACCGGGGAGCTGTTTTTT
TRBJ2-7	TRBD2	few	TRBV29-1	CSVTLGGGSYEQYF	TGCAGCGTCACCCTGGGTGGCGGGAGCTACGAGCAGTACTTC
TRBJ2-1	-	few	TRBV3-1	CASSQDLGAGRQFF	TGTGCCAGCAGCCAAGACCTGGGGGCGGGACGGCAGTTCTTC
TRBJ2-2	TRBD2	-	TRBV11-2	CASSAGLAGGPSTGELFF	TGTGCCAGCAGCGCAGGACTAGCGGGAGGGCCGTCCACCGGGGAGCTGTTTTTT
TRBJ2-7	-	few	TRBV12-3/TRBV12-4	CASGSPGEQYF	TGTGCCAGCGGGTCCCCGGGCGAGCAGTACTTC
TRBJ1-5	-	few	TRBV20-1	CSAREGGNQPQHF	TGCAGTGCTAGAGAGGGAGGCAATCAGCCCCAGCATTTT
TRBJ1-2	-	few	TRBV28	CASSSPSWSYGYTF	TGTGCCAGCAGTTCCCCCTCTTGGAGCTATGGCTACACCTTC
TRBJ1-3	-	-	TRBV4-2	CASSQGASEDTIYF	TGTGCCAGCAGCCAGGGGGCCTCCGAGGACACCATATATTTT
TRBJ2-7	TRBD1	few	TRBV7-2	CASTAQDRGSYEQYF	TGTGCCAGCACCGCGCAGGACAGGGGGTCCTACGAGCAGTACTTC
TRBJ2-3	-	many	TRBV15	CATRMETTDTQYF	TGTGCCACCAGGATGGAGACCACAGATACGCAGTATTTT
TRBJ2-7	-	-	TRBV7-6	CASSRSGVSEQYF	TGTGCCAGCAGCCGCTCGGGGGTGTCTGAGCAGTACTTC
TRBJ1-5	-	few	TRBV7-2	CASSLEVTYNQPQHF	TGTGCCAGCAGCTTAGAAGTCACCTACAATCAGCCCCAGCATTTT
TRBJ2-7	TRBD1	few	TRBV6-1	CASTSRDRGYEQYF	TGTGCCAGCACCTCCCGGGACAGGGGCTACGAGCAGTACTTC
TRBJ2-7	-	-	TRBV7-2	CASAPELRGIHEQYF	TGTGCCAGCGCCCCTGAATTACGCGGGATCCACGAGCAGTACTTC
TRBJ2-2	TRBD1	-	TRBV5-1	CASRRTQGANTGELFF	TGCGCCAGCAGACGAACTCAGGGGGCCAACACCGGGGAGCTGTTTTTT
TRBJ2-1	-	-	TRBV11-2	CASSSEGHPNEQFF	TGTGCCAGCAGCTCAGAGGGACATCCCAATGAGCAGTTCTTC
TRBJ2-1	-	-	TRBV6-1	CASNKDYGTAGEQFF	TGTGCCAGCAACAAGGACTACGGGACCGCGGGGGAGCAGTTCTTC
TRBJ2-1	TRBD2	many	TRBV27	CASKGASGFYNEQFF	TGTGCCAGCAAAGGGGCTAGCGGATTTTACAATGAGCAGTTCTTC
TRBJ2-2	-	many	TRBV5-5	CASSFSGDPNTGELFF	TGTGCCAGCAGCTTTTCCGGGGATCCGAACACCGGGGAGCTGTTTTTT